This entry concerns a single TCR beta chain. Its antigen specificity is not known. The sample originates from a study of T cells expressing NK-cell markers (dated by TCRdb to 2018 to 2020). Context from the whole study: In sorted CD3+CD56+NKG2C+, CD3+CD56+NKG2C- and CD3+CD56-NKG2C+ T-cell subsets from eight donors, TCR beta-chain repertoires were profiled. Seven of the eight sequenced donors were HCMV-seropositive and one was HCMV-seronegative. Randomly selected healthy volunteers, three men and five women, were used as the eight sequenced donors. Illumina HiSeq 2000/2500, MiSeq or NextSeq was used to sequence libraries as 2 x 150 bp reads.

Including cysteine and phenylalanine, the CDR3 has 14 amino acids. No DNA is recorded. A commercial ELISA kit detecting HCMV-specific IgG in serum was used to determine HCMV serostatus. Ficoll density gradient centrifugation was used to isolate peripheral blood mononuclear cells from blood. General study outcomes and caveats: Those dominant clonotypes were again the most abundant among CD3+CD56-NKG2C+ cells in four donors, at about 25-65%. It remained unclear whether the expanded NKG2C-expressing T cell clones were specific for HCMV antigens. In six donors, the dominant CD3+CD56+NKG2C+ clonotypes were found to rank among the top 10 CD8+ clonotypes and to make up 1.0-7.0% of CD8+ T cells.

Instrument on record: Illumina HiSeq 2000. 5'RACE template switching, by which a universal primer site and unique molecular identifiers were added, was used to make TCR beta cDNA libraries. Priming for cDNA synthesis came from the TCR beta constant segment, and two successive PCR amplification steps followed. The source study handled its data this way. MIGEC was used to demultiplex reads and group reads by UMI, and MiTCR was used to assemble and quantify clonotypes. To exclude erroneous sequences, only TCR cDNA sequences supported by at least two reads were retained. The tcR package was used for downstream repertoire analysis, with clonotypes matched between fractions based on CDR3 nucleotide sequence plus V segment. VDJmatch was used to annotate antigen specificity against VDJdb, with one amino acid substitution allowed in CDR3. TCRdb reprocessed the sequencing reads and holds a single record per CDR3 protein sequence, with no DNA. TCRdb's processing, not the authors' own work, is the source of the V and J calls. The table kept for this sample lists about 170,000 distinct CDR3 sequences. The ten largest clonotypes hold just over 20% of the sample.

Sequenced material: blood T cells: a sorted CD56 or NKG2C T cell subset, CD4+ or CD8+ T cells, or bulk PBMC T cells (not recorded which). This receptor was obtained from a man between 18 and 69 years old in good health. The chain was built from TRBV12-3 or TRBV12-4 and TRBJ1-4; TCRdb picks TRBD1, but there is no DNA to check that call. The CDR3 here reads CASSGTVTNEKLFF.